A single sample gave rise to the 17 T cell receptor beta chains below, sequenced in a study of STAT5B mutations in CD4+ large granular lymphocyte leukemia. The data were produced by immunoSEQ multiplex PCR, yet TCRdb's version contains in-frame clones alone and is incomplete. Found here are roughly 48,000 clones, 55% to 75% of them singletons; the top ten hold 1.5%. Sequences were obtained from CD4+ T cells from blood buffy coats. The receptors shown here come from a human donor in good health.

V is TRBV4-2 and J is TRBJ2-1; the match to TRBD2 covers 10 bases. The ends lost 1 base at V and 10 bases at J; junction bases unmatched: 10. The CDR3 runs 16 residues. Germline values: CDR1 LGHNA, CDR2 YNFKEQ. The chain's CDR3 is CASSQGFASGGHEQFF. The CDR3 nucleotides read TGTGCCAGCAGCCAAGGATTTGCTAGCGGGGGTCACGAGCAGTTCTTC.

The chain is built from TRBV6-5 and TRBJ1-4; 9 bases align to TRBD1. CDR1 is MNHEY and CDR2 is SVGAGI in the germline V gene. V lost 5 bases to trimming and J lost 8 bases; unmatched junction nucleotides: 6. The CDR3 is 14 residues long. Written as DNA, the CDR3 is TGTGCCAGCAGTCGGACAGGGGTATACGAAAAACTGTTTTTT. As protein: CASSRTGVYEKLFF.

This rearrangement joins TRBV5-1 to TRBJ2-5; no firm D call. CDR1 and CDR2 (germline): SGHRS, YFSETQ. The V end was cut by 3 bases, the J end by 4 bases, with 7 bases between. The CDR3 is made up of 12 amino acids. Here the CDR3 reads CASSYKGETQYF. The CDR3, as DNA: TGCGCCAGCAGCTATAAAGGAGAGACCCAGTACTTC.

This clone showed up just a few times. CDR3 region: CASSVGRYNSPLHF. The CDR3 bases are TGTGCCAGCAGCGTAGGGCGGTATAATTCACCCCTCCACTTT. The chain carries TRBV9 and TRBJ1-6; D remains unclear. CDR1 and CDR2 (germline): SGDLS, YYNGEE. V was shortened by 0 bases and J by 4 bases, with 5 bases between the two germline ends. The length of the CDR3 is 14 residues. Full variable domain (outside the CDR3, taken from reference TRBV9 and TRBJ1-6): DSGVTQTPKHLITATGQRVTLRCSPRSGDLSVYWYQQSLDQGLQFLIQYYNGEERAKGNILERFSAQQFPDLHSELNLSSLELGDSALYFCASSVGRYNSPLHFGNGTRLTVT.

This chain links TRBV9 with TRBJ1-1, with D possibly TRBD1 on 5 matching bases. The CDR3 runs to 17 residues. Germline CDR1 SGDLS, CDR2 YYNGEE. Deletions cut 0 bases from V and 4 bases from J, with 19 bases between. In nucleotides, the CDR3 is TGTGCCAGCAGCGTAGAGGGCGTTGGGGACCTGGCCACTGAAGCTTTCTTT. It encodes CASSVEGVGDLATEAFF. Based on the CDR3 plus reference TRBV9 and TRBJ1-1, the full variable domain is DSGVTQTPKHLITATGQRVTLRCSPRSGDLSVYWYQQSLDQGLQFLIQYYNGEERAKGNILERFSAQQFPDLHSELNLSSLELGDSALYFCASSVEGVGDLATEAFFGQGTRLTVV.

The rearrangement links TRBV18 to TRBJ2-6; the D is unclear. Germline V gene lookup returns CDR1 KGHSH and CDR2 LQKENI. Trimming shortened V by 2 bases and J by 1 base, and 9 bases separated the two germline ends. This CDR3 has 16 residues. Here the CDR3 DNA reads TGTGCCAGCTCACCATCCGATAGGTCTGGGGCCAACGTCCTGACTTTC. The encoded protein is CASSPSDRSGANVLTF.

The V and J genes are TRBV5-4 and TRBJ2-1; D remains ambiguous. V dropped 0 bases and J dropped 3 bases, with 10 bases sitting between them. The CDR3 consists of 15 residues. The germline V gene encodes CDR1 SGHNT and CDR2 YYREEE (reference sequence). CDR3 amino acids: CASSLDLGSYNEQFF. The CDR3 bases are TGTGCCAGCAGCTTGGACCTGGGAAGCTACAATGAGCAGTTCTTC.

In regard to this clone: The junction differs from germline at one of its ends, possibly a read error. The chain recombines TRBV11-2 with TRBJ1-4; TRBD1 agrees at 8 bases. The CDR3 covers 15 residues. In germline, CDR1 is SGHAT, CDR2 FQNNGV. CDR3 sequence (DNA): TGTGCCAGCAGCATAGACAGGGGTTTTAGGGAAAAACTGTTTTTT. Protein product: CASSIDRGFREKLFF.

The chain is built from TRBV19 and TRBJ1-2; TRBD1 matches at 7 bases. V trimming: 6 bases; J trimming: 0 bases; junction bases outside the gene matches: 7. This CDR3 spans 15 amino acids. From germline, CDR1 is LNHDA and CDR2 SQIVND (reference sequence). CDR3 protein: CASRYTGAPNYGYTF. CDR3 DNA: TGTGCCAGTAGATATACAGGGGCTCCTAACTATGGCTACACCTTC.

This clone was detected a few times. The chain is built from TRBV18 and TRBJ2-1; 9 bases map to TRBD1. V trimming: 10 bases; J trimming: 5 bases; junction bases outside the gene matches: 6. The CDR3 covers 13 residues. CDR1 is KGHSH, CDR2 LQKENI, per germline. The CDR3 spells CATPGTGNNEQFF. The CDR3 nucleotides read TGTGCCACGCCGGGGACAGGGAACAATGAGCAGTTCTTC.

The rearrangement joins TRBV19 to TRBJ1-6; tentative D call: TRBD1 (5 bases). The V end was cut by 4 bases, the J end by 10 bases, with 11 bases between. This CDR3 has 13 amino acids. In germline, CDR1 is LNHDA, CDR2 SQIVND (reference sequence). The CDR3 spells CASSNVGLSPLHF. The CDR3, as DNA: TGTGCCAGTAGTAATGTGGGGCTATCACCCCTCCACTTT.

This chain uses TRBV6-6 with TRBJ2-7; 7 bases are a match to TRBD1. V was pared by 7 bases and J by 2 bases, with 8 bases of the junction left unmatched. CDR1 and CDR2 (germline): MNHNY, SVGAGI (reference sequence). The CDR3 spans 14 residues. In DNA form, the CDR3 reads TGTGCCAGCAACCAGGGGGAAGCGGCCTACGAGCAGTACGTC. This encodes CASNQGEAAYEQYV.

V gene TRBV18 combines with J gene TRBJ1-2, with D possibly matching TRBD1 (5 bases). The CDR3 has 13 amino acids. CDR1 and CDR2 from the germline V gene are KGHSH and LQKENI. Trimming removed 0 bases at V and 8 bases at J, with 10 bases between. CDR3 in amino acids: CASSPPGENGYTF. The CDR3, as DNA: TGTGCCAGCTCACCACCAGGGGAGAACGGCTACACCTTC.

The chain couples TRBV13 to TRBJ2-2; tentatively, D is TRBD2 (6 bases). Trimming shortened V by 3 bases and J by 8 bases, and 10 bases separated the two germline ends. The CDR3 runs to 13 residues. Germline lookup yields CDR1 PRHDT and CDR2 FYEKMQ (reference sequence). The DNA for the CDR3 is TGTGCCAGCAGCTTGACTAGACCTGGGGAGCTGTTTTTT. Translating gives CASSLTRPGELFF.

The chain employs TRBV5-6 and TRBJ2-3; no definite D call. The CDR3 length is 12 residues. Per the germline V gene, CDR1 is SGHDT and CDR2 is YYEEEE. The germline V and J ends were trimmed by 6 bases and 2 bases, with 7 bases remaining between them. CDR3: CASMINTDTQYF. The CDR3, as DNA: TGTGCCAGCATGATAAACACAGATACGCAGTATTTT.

The genes are TRBV15 and TRBJ2-7, with 9 bases identical to TRBD1. The CDR3 has 13 residues. V lost 10 bases, J lost 7 bases, and 11 bases stayed unmatched. The germline CDR1 and CDR2 sequences are LNHNV and YYDKDF (reference sequence). CDR3 sequence: CAISDRGFVEQYV. The CDR3 DNA follows: TGTGCCATTTCGGACAGGGGTTTTGTGGAGCAGTACGTC.

The chain joins TRBV6-5 to TRBJ1-2, with 10 bases aligning to TRBD1. From germline, CDR1 is MNHEY and CDR2 SVGAGI. This CDR3 has 12 amino acids. Germline trimming cut 7 bases from V and 8 bases from J; bases unmatched to any gene: 4. The CDR3 region is CASTRDRGGYTF. The CDR3 DNA sequence: TGTGCCAGCACCAGGGACAGGGGCGGCTACACCTTC.